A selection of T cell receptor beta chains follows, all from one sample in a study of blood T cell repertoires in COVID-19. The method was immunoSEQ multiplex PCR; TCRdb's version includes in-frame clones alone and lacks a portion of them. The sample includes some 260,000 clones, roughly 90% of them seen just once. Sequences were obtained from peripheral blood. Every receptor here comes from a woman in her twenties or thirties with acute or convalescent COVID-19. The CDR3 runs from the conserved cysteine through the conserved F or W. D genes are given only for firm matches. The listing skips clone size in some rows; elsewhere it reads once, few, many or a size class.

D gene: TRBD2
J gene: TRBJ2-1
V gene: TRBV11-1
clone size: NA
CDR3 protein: CASSLAGGRYEQFF
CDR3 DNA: TGTGCCAGCAGCTTAGCGGGAGGGCGGTATGAGCAGTTCTTC

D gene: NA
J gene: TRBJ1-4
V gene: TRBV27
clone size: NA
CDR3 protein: CASSEAREEKLFF
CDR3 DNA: TGTGCCAGCAGTGAAGCTAGGGAGGAAAAACTGTTTTTT

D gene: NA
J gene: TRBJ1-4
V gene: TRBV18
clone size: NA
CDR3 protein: CASSPPVYRTNEKLFF
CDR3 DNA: TGTGCCAGCTCACCACCGGTATACAGGACTAATGAAAAACTGTTTTTT

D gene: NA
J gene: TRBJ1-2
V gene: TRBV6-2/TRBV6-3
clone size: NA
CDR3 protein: CASSYSGGGVYGYTF
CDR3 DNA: TGTGCCAGCAGTTACTCGGGCGGGGGCGTGTATGGCTACACCTTC

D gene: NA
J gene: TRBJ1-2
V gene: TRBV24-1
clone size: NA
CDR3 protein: CATSDPLPGRDGYTF
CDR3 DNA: TGTGCCACCAGTGATCCACTGCCAGGGAGGGATGGCTACACCTTC

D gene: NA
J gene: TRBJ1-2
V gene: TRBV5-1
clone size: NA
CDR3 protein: CASSLVGALIGGRDYGYTF
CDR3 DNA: TGCGCCAGCAGCTTAGTAGGCGCATTGATAGGAGGACGGGACTATGGCTACACCTTC

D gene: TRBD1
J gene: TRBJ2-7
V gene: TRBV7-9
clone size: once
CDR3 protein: CASSKRADRDQSYEQYF
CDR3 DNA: TGTGCCAGCAGCAAAAGAGCGGACAGGGATCAATCCTACGAGCAGTACTTC

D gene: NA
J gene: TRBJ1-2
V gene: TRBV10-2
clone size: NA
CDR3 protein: CASSEWAGEGYTF
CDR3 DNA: TGCGCCAGCAGTGAGTGGGCAGGGGAGGGCTACACCTTC

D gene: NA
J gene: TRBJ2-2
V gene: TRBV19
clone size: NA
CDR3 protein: CASSIQAGNNAGELFF
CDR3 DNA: TGTGCCAGTAGTATACAGGCCGGAAATAACGCCGGGGAGCTGTTTTTT

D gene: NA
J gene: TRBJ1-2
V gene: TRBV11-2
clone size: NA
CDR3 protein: CASSHPGPGVYGYTF
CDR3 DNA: TGTGCCAGCAGCCACCCTGGTCCCGGGGTCTATGGCTACACCTTC

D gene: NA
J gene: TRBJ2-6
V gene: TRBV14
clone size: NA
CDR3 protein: CASIVGANVLTF
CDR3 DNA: TGTGCCAGCATAGTTGGGGCCAACGTCCTGACTTTC

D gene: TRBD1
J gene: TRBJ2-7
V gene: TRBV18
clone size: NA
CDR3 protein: CASSPRTGGPSSSYEQYF
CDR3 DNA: TGTGCCAGCTCACCAAGGACAGGGGGCCCGTCCTCCTCCTACGAGCAGTACTTC

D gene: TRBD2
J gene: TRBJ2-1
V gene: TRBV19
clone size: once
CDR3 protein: CASSTSGKYNEQFF
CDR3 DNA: TGTGCCAGTAGTACTAGCGGGAAATACAATGAGCAGTTCTTC

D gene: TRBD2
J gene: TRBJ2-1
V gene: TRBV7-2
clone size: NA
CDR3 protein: CASSLTSGRYNEQFF
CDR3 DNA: TGTGCCAGCAGCTTAACTAGCGGCCGTTACAATGAGCAGTTCTTC

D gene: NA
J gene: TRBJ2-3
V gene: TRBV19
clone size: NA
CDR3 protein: CASSIGSLTDTQYF
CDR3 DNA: TGTGCCAGTAGTATCGGTTCCCTAACAGATACGCAGTATTTT

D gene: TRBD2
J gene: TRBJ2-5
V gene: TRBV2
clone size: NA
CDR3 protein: CASRAGTSGSWETQYF
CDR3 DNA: TGTGCCAGCAGGGCCGGGACTAGCGGGTCGTGGGAGACCCAGTACTTC

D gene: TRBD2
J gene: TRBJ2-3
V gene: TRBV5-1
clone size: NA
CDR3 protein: CASSLDLAGGPSSTDTQYF
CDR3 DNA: TGCGCCAGCAGCTTGGACCTAGCGGGAGGGCCTTCATCCACAGATACGCAGTATTTT